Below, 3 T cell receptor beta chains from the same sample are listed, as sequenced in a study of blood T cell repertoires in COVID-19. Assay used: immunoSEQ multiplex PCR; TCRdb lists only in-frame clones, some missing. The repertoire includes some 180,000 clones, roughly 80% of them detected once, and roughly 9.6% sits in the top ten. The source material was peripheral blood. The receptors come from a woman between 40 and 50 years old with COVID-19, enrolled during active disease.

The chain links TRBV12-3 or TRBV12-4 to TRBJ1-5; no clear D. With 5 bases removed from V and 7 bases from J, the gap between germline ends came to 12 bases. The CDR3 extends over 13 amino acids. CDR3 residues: CASSPPGIQPQHF. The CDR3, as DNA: TGTGCCAGCAGTCCCCCCGGGATCCAGCCCCAGCATTTT.

The CDR3 here is CASSYSSRGMGTQYF. The DNA of the CDR3 is TGTGCCAGCAGTTACTCGAGTAGGGGAATGGGTACGCAGTATTTT. V and J are TRBV6-5 and TRBJ2-3; tentative D call: TRBD1 (5 bases). V shed 0 bases and J shed 8 bases, with 15 bases lying between them. The length of the CDR3 is 15 residues. Germline V gene data show CDR1 as MNHEY and CDR2 as SVGAGI.

In DNA, the CDR3 is TGCGCCAGCGGCCTTGGACAGGGTATGTTCTTC. Its translation is CASGLGQGMFF. V usage is TRBV10-2 and J usage is TRBJ2-1, with 8 bases identical to TRBD1. Germline assignment: CDR1 WSHSY and CDR2 SAAADI. V gave up 8 bases and J gave up 15 bases; unmatched junction bases: 9. CDR3 length equals 11 residues.